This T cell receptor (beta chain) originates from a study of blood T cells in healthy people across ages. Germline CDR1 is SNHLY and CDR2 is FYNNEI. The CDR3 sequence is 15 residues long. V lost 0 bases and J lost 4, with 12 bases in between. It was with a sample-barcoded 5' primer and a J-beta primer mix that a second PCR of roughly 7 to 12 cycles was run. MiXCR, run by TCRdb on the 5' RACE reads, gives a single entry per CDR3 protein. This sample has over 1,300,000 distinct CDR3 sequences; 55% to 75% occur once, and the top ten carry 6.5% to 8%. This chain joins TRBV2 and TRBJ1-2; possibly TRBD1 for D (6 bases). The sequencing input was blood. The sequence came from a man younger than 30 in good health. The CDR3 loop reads CASSEAPGEGYGYTF. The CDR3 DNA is TGTGCCAGCAGTGAAGCGCCAGGGGAGGGCTATGGCTACACCTTC.